Listed below are T cell receptor beta chains from one sample, sequenced in a study of CD8 T cells in Susac syndrome. In TCRdb, the immunoSEQ multiplex PCR reads were re-called with MiXCR into one record per CDR3 protein. The sample has over 150,000 distinct CDR3 sequences, roughly 95% seen once; the top ten hold around 0.12%. The specimen sequenced was CD4+ T cells from PBMCs. These receptors all come from a human donor with Susac syndrome. CDR3s include the opening cysteine and the closing phenylalanine or tryptophan.

length	V	CDR3
15	TRBV28	CASGPLNPGVETQYF
17	TRBV5-1	CASSPGQGATWGVKLFF
15	TRBV7-9	CASSHGQGNTDTQYF
15	TRBV12-3/TRBV12-4	CASSLVQGNNQPQHF
15	TRBV29-1	CSTVATDGANYGYTF
14	TRBV4-3	CASSQEAAGWEQYF
11	TRBV29-1	CSVGQGETQYF
12	TRBV30	CAGRRSYNEQFF
14	TRBV25-1	CASSEFPKNSPLHF
15	TRBV18	CASSLGTGGGQPQHF
13	TRBV20-1	CSALSGGLETQYF
11	TRBV7-9	CASSLQGAQYF
17	TRBV20-1	CSASPPPAGGPGGELFF
15	TRBV18	CASSPVGTPAYEQYF